The next 18 T cell receptor beta chains were all read from a single sample in a study of long-term antiretroviral therapy in people with HIV. The run of the v3.0 immunoSEQ assay was at survey level. The data were produced by immunoSEQ multiplex PCR, yet TCRdb's version contains in-frame clones alone and is incomplete. This sample has approximately 26,000 clones, with 79% found just once. This specimen was unsorted PBMCs, taken 1.2 years after starting antiretroviral therapy. The receptor set was obtained from a woman aged 40 to 55 with HIV.

This chain joins TRBV29-1 and TRBJ2-7; D is possibly TRBD2 (5 bases). V was clipped by 5 bases and J by 3 bases, with 14 bases between them. Germline V gene data show CDR1 as SQVTM and CDR2 as ANQGSEA. This CDR3 is 13 amino acids long. The CDR3 coding sequence is TGCAGCGTTACCCCCGCTCGGGACTACGAGCAGTACTTC. Protein product: CSVTPARDYEQYF.

This clone was counted a few times. V and J are TRBV14 and TRBJ1-4; no clear D. CDR1 and CDR2 (germline): SGHDN, FVKESK. The CDR3 spans 13 residues. Trimming pared 4 bases from V and 4 bases from J, leaving 7 bases between. The CDR3 region is CASSRQYNEKLFF. The CDR3 bases are TGTGCCAGCAGCCGGCAGTATAATGAAAAACTGTTTTTT.

This clone was seen a few times. The V gene is TRBV27, the J gene TRBJ1-6; D may be TRBD1 (6 bases). CDR1 MNHEY and CDR2 SMNVEV come from the germline V gene (reference sequence). With 6 bases removed from V and 10 bases from J, the gap between germline ends came to 19 bases. The CDR3 consists of 15 residues. CDR3 in DNA: TGTGCCAGCAGCCCGCAACAGGGAGGACAATCACCCCTCCACTTT. Amino acid sequence: CASSPQQGGQSPLHF.

The chain recombines TRBV7-2 with TRBJ2-3; either TRBD1 or TRBD2 may supply D (5 bases each). CDR1 is SGHTA and CDR2 is FQGNSA in the germline V gene. CDR3 size: 13 residues. V lost 5 bases, J lost 8 bases, and 14 bases lay in between. The CDR3 protein is CASSGAFGTTQYF. The CDR3 region has the DNA TGTGCCAGCAGCGGAGCTTTTGGGACTACGCAGTATTTT.

This clone occurred once. This chain uses TRBV5-5 with TRBJ1-1; D perhaps matches TRBD1 (5 bases). CDR3 length: 17 amino acids. V lost 0 bases and J lost 1, with 16 bases in between. Germline CDR1 is SGHKS and CDR2 is YYEKEE (reference sequence). The CDR3 nucleotides are TGTGCCAGCAGCTTGGGGCAGGGAAATTTTGCGAACACTGAAGCTTTCTTT. This encodes CASSLGQGNFANTEAFF.

The chain couples TRBV11-3 to TRBJ2-7; 9 bases fit TRBD2. The CDR3 runs 13 residues. The germline V gene has CDR1 SGHNT and CDR2 YENEEA. V trimming: 1 base; J trimming: 6 bases; junction bases outside the gene matches: 1. CDR3 region: CASSLVAGAEQYF. CDR3 in DNA: TGTGCCAGCAGCTTAGTAGCGGGAGCCGAGCAGTACTTC.

V and J are TRBV11-2 and TRBJ2-7; a possible D gene is TRBD2 (6 bases). CDR3 length equals 15 residues. CDR1 SGHAT and CDR2 FQNNGV come from the germline V gene. V lost 1 base and J lost 3, with 13 bases in between. CDR3 coding DNA: TGTGCCAGCAGCTTAGGGTCCAGCGGGCGCTACGAGCAGTACTTC. As protein: CASSLGSSGRYEQYF.

This clone has only one observation. V and J are TRBV18 and TRBJ1-1, with D possibly being TRBD1 (6 bases). The CDR3 extends over 13 amino acids. Trimming cost V 2 bases and J 10 bases, with 14 bases left between them. The V gene's germline CDR1 is KGHSH and CDR2 LQKENI. CDR3 amino acids: CASSPETGGRAFF. CDR3 DNA: TGTGCCAGCTCACCAGAGACCGGGGGCAGAGCTTTCTTT. The full variable domain, in which reference TRBV18 and TRBJ1-1 provide the parts outside the CDR3, is NAGVMQNPRHLVRRRGQEARLRCSPMKGHSHVYWYRQLPEEGLKFMVYLQKENIIDESGMPKERFSAEFPKEGPSILRIQQVVRGDSAAYFCASSPETGGRAFFGQGTRLTVV.

The rearrangement uses TRBV5-4 and TRBJ2-5; 11 nucleotides agree with TRBD2. CDR3 length equals 15 residues. Germline CDR1 is SGHNT and CDR2 is YYREEE (reference sequence). With 2 bases clipped from V and 4 bases from J, the junction kept 4 bases outside the gene matches. The CDR3 spells CASSFSGGAGETQYF. The DNA for the CDR3 is TGTGCCAGCAGCTTTAGCGGGGGGGCCGGAGAGACCCAGTACTTC.

The V call is TRBV6-5, the J call TRBJ2-1; D remains ambiguous. The CDR3 is made up of 14 amino acids. V lost 4 bases and J lost 3, with 10 bases in between. Germline-derived CDR1 and CDR2 are MNHEY and SVGAGI. The CDR3 sequence: CASSFQTDYNEQFF. As DNA, the CDR3 is TGTGCCAGCAGTTTCCAGACGGACTACAATGAGCAGTTCTTC.

The chain employs TRBV4-2 and TRBJ2-7; D is unclear. The V end was cut by 0 bases, the J end by 2 bases, with 8 bases between. The CDR3 runs to 14 residues. From germline, CDR1 is LGHNA and CDR2 YNFKEQ. CDR3 region: CASSQDGNPYEQYF. In DNA, the CDR3 is TGTGCCAGCAGCCAAGATGGGAATCCCTACGAGCAGTACTTC.

This clone appeared once. The chain combines TRBV5-6 with TRBJ2-5; TRBD2 matches at 8 bases. In germline, CDR1 is SGHDT, CDR2 YYEEEE. With 0 bases clipped from V and 2 bases from J, the junction kept 9 bases outside the gene matches. The CDR3 has 17 amino acids. The CDR3 spells CASSLGGLVSAQETQYF. The CDR3 DNA reads as TGTGCCAGCAGCTTGGGGGGACTAGTCTCGGCACAAGAGACCCAGTACTTC.

This sequence joins TRBV11-1 and TRBJ2-2, with 12 positions matching TRBD2. This CDR3 is 16 amino acids long. Trimming cost V 5 bases and J 6 bases; bases outside gene matches: 7. From germline, CDR1 is SGHAT and CDR2 FQDESV (reference sequence). CDR3 in amino acids: CASSPRTSGTAGELFF. CDR3 coding DNA: TGTGCCAGCAGCCCTCGGACTAGCGGGACTGCCGGGGAGCTGTTTTTT. The entire variable domain, with the rest obtained from reference TRBV11-1 and TRBJ2-2, is as follows: EAEVAQSPRYKITEKSQAVAFWCDPISGHATLYWYRQILGQGPELLVQFQDESVVDDSQLPKDRFSAERLKGVDSTLKIQPAELGDSAMYLCASSPRTSGTAGELFFGEGSRLTVL.

This clone has a single count. This rearrangement joins TRBV10-2 to TRBJ2-2; TRBD2 agrees at 11 bases. CDR3 length equals 15 residues. V was pared by 10 bases and J by 10 bases, with 14 bases of the junction left unmatched. The germline gives CDR1 WSHSY, CDR2 SAAADI. The CDR3 DNA sequence: TGCGCCACCAGAGACACTAGCGGGAGAGGGGTGGAGCTGTTTTTT. Translating it yields CATRDTSGRGVELFF.

V gene TRBV6-6 combines with J gene TRBJ1-2; D is undetermined. V was clipped by 2 bases and J by 8 bases, with 9 bases between them. Germline loops: CDR1 MNHNY, CDR2 SVGAGI (reference sequence). The CDR3 extends over 12 amino acids. CDR3 residues: CASSYLTKGYTF. The CDR3 DNA reads TGTGCCAGCAGTTACCTGACAAAGGGCTACACCTTC.

The gene calls are TRBV7-8 and TRBJ1-2; D call uncertain. The V end was cut by 5 bases, the J end by 2 bases, with 9 bases between. CDR3 length: 13 residues. The germline V gene has CDR1 SGHVS and CDR2 FQNEAQ. The CDR3: CASSATLNYGYTF. DNA for the CDR3: TGTGCCAGCAGCGCGACATTGAACTATGGCTACACCTTC.

J is TRBJ2-4 and V is TRBV10-2; D possibly uses TRBD1 or TRBD2 (5 bases each). V was trimmed by 6 bases and J by 8 bases, leaving 8 bases between them. This CDR3 is built from 11 residues. The germline V gene has CDR1 WSHSY and CDR2 SAAADI. This chain's CDR3 is CASRGDHIQYF. CDR3 sequence (DNA): TGCGCCAGCAGGGGGGATCACATTCAGTACTTC.

This clone was seen only once. This chain links TRBV11-2 with TRBJ1-2; a possible D gene is TRBD1 (5 bases). There are 13 residues in the CDR3. Germline loops: CDR1 SGHAT, CDR2 FQNNGV. V lost 4 bases, J lost 8 bases, and 14 bases lay in between. This CDR3 is CASSSLGGEGYTF. The CDR3 region has the DNA TGTGCCAGCAGCTCCCTGGGGGGGGAGGGCTACACCTTC.